One sample yielded the 21 T cell receptor beta chains listed below, sequenced in a study of T-cell reconstitution after alpha-beta-depleted transplantation in children. Researchers prepared the TCRbeta library using unique molecular identifiers, the study reports. MiXCR, run by TCRdb on the PCR reads, gives a single entry per CDR3 protein. Of about a million distinct CDR3 sequences in the sample, roughly 29% were seen once. This sample comprised PBMCs, mostly from graft donor cells, obtained 360 days after TCRalphabeta/CD19-depleted stem cell transplant. The receptor source for this set is a boy under three years old who had a stem cell transplant for SCID, so the T cells may come from the graft donor.

In this sample, this clonotype turned up a few times. The chain uses TRBV27 and TRBJ1-1; TRBD1 might be the D (6 bases). The germline V and J ends were trimmed by 6 bases and 2 bases, with 25 bases remaining between them. The germline CDR1 and CDR2 sequences are MNHEY and SMNVEV (reference sequence). The CDR3 is 18 residues long. CDR3 nucleotides: TGTGCCAGCAGCCCCTTTTGGGGTCGGGGGGCGCGTAACACTGAAGCTTTCTTT. Amino acid sequence: CASSPFWGRGARNTEAFF.

This clonotype was seen repeatedly, ten times or more. This chain links TRBV15 with TRBJ2-2, with D unclear. The CDR3 has 14 residues. The germline V gene has CDR1 LNHNV and CDR2 YYDKDF (reference sequence). V lost 0 bases and J 8 bases, leaving 10 bases between the germline ends. The CDR3 coding sequence is TGTGCCACCAGCAGAGATTCGAGTAGTGGGGAGCTGTTTTTT. It codes for CATSRDSSSGELFF. The entire variable domain, with the rest obtained from reference TRBV15 and TRBJ2-2, is as follows: DAMVIQNPRYQVTQFGKPVTLSCSQTLNHNVMYWYQQKSSQAPKLLFHYYDKDFNNEADTPDNFQSRRPNTSFCFLDIRSPGLGDTAMYLCATSRDSSSGELFFGEGSRLTVL.

This chain joins TRBV12-3 or TRBV12-4 and TRBJ2-7; D is ambiguous. V was trimmed by 5 bases and J by 6 bases, leaving 17 bases between them. This CDR3 spans 14 amino acids. The CDR3 sequence: CASSLRTSPGEQYF. The CDR3, as DNA: TGTGCCAGCAGTCTACGGACGTCCCCGGGCGAGCAGTACTTC.

V usage is TRBV24-1 and J usage is TRBJ2-5; 7 positions match TRBD1. Germline values: CDR1 KGHDR, CDR2 SFDVKD. The CDR3 runs to 16 residues. J was trimmed by 3 bases and V by 4 bases; bases with no gene match: 10. CDR3 in DNA: TGTGCCACCAGTGACCTAGGTAGGGGGACAGAAGAGACCCAGTACTTC. It codes for CATSDLGRGTEETQYF.

This clonotype was observed a single time. The V call is TRBV12-3 or TRBV12-4, the J call TRBJ2-7; TRBD1 matches 8 bases. The length of the CDR3 is 15 residues. V trimming: 7 bases; J trimming: 5 bases; junction bases outside the gene matches: 13. This CDR3 is CASKPTGVRSNEQYF. The CDR3 DNA is TGTGCCAGCAAGCCGACAGGGGTACGGTCCAACGAGCAGTACTTC.

J is TRBJ2-3 and V is TRBV18; TRBD1 aligns across 9 bases. Losses at the gene ends were 3 bases for V and 1 base for J; bases not matched to a gene: 11. Germline CDR1 KGHSH, CDR2 LQKENI. The CDR3 has 18 amino acids. CDR3 sequence: CASSPKQGAERGTDTQYF. DNA of the CDR3: TGTGCCAGCTCACCGAAACAGGGGGCTGAGAGGGGCACAGATACGCAGTATTTT.

Only a few counts were recorded for this clonotype. The V call is TRBV5-4, the J call TRBJ2-7; the D gene is possibly TRBD1 (5 bases). V was pared by 2 bases and J by 2 bases, with 14 bases between. The CDR3 covers 15 residues. The germline CDR1 and CDR2 sequences are SGHNT and YYREEE (reference sequence). The CDR3 protein is CASSFSGYQAYEQYF. CDR3 sequence (DNA): TGTGCCAGCAGCTTTTCAGGGTATCAGGCCTACGAGCAGTACTTC.

V and J are TRBV2 and TRBJ2-5; 7 bases fit TRBD1. Per germline, CDR1 SNHLY and CDR2 FYNNEI. The CDR3 spans 15 residues. The junction had 8 bases not matched to a gene; V was cut back by 6 bases and J by 1 base. The CDR3 spells CASSVLGDSQETQYF. The CDR3 coding sequence is TGTGCCAGCAGCGTTTTGGGGGACAGCCAAGAGACCCAGTACTTC.

This chain joins TRBV5-5 and TRBJ2-1; D possibly matches TRBD1 or TRBD2 (5 bases each). The CDR3 consists of 17 residues. CDR1 and CDR2 from the germline V gene are SGHKS and YYEKEE (reference sequence). The V end lost 0 bases, the J end lost 4 bases, and 17 bases lay between the germline ends. The CDR3 region has the DNA TGTGCCAGCAGCTTGGATACTTTCGCCAGGGAGTACAATGAGCAGTTCTTC. This encodes CASSLDTFAREYNEQFF.

V is TRBV20-1 and J is TRBJ2-3, with D unclear. The germline gives CDR1 DFQATT, CDR2 SNEGSKA (reference sequence). The V gene lost 3 bases and the J gene lost 5 bases, with 12 bases spanning the gap. This CDR3 spans 13 amino acids. The CDR3 DNA reads as TGCAGTGCTAGTGCCTCGCCTTTAGATACGCAGTATTTT. This codes for CSASASPLDTQYF.

V is TRBV29-1 and J is TRBJ2-7; D not certain. CDR1 and CDR2 from the germline V gene are SQVTM and ANQGSEA. Trimming pared 4 bases from V and 1 base from J, leaving 11 bases between. This CDR3 has 13 amino acids. CDR3 amino acids: CSVAPRRSYEQYF. For the CDR3, the DNA is TGCAGCGTTGCCCCACGGCGATCCTACGAGCAGTACTTC.

The V call is TRBV7-9, the J call TRBJ2-1; TRBD2 might be the D (6 bases). CDR3 length: 15 residues. V lost 3 bases and J lost 5, with 14 bases in between. Germline assignment: CDR1 SEHNR and CDR2 FQNEAQ (reference sequence). The CDR3 sequence: CASSLPRDNHNEQFF. CDR3 bases: TGTGCCAGCAGCTTGCCGCGGGATAACCACAATGAGCAGTTCTTC.

This chain uses TRBV6-2 or TRBV6-3 with TRBJ1-1, with 10 nucleotides matching TRBD1. The V gene's germline CDR1 is MNHEY and CDR2 SVGEGT. V gave up 6 bases and J gave up 1 base; unmatched junction bases: 2. The CDR3 sequence is 14 residues long. The CDR3 DNA follows: TGTGCCAGCAGGGACAGGGGGGAGAACACTGAAGCTTTCTTT. Its protein product is CASRDRGENTEAFF.

The chain employs TRBV5-6 and TRBJ2-7; D call uncertain. The V gene's germline CDR1 is SGHDT and CDR2 YYEEEE. Trimming took 4 bases from V and 0 from J, leaving 20 bases between them. This CDR3 has 17 residues. CDR3 loop: CASSAAGWKLTSYEQYF. The CDR3 nucleotides read TGTGCCAGCAGCGCGGCTGGGTGGAAATTGACCTCCTACGAGCAGTACTTC.

This clonotype has only a few counts. The V and J genes are TRBV12-3 or TRBV12-4 and TRBJ2-7; D tentatively fits TRBD1 or TRBD2 (5 bases each). V gave up 5 bases and J gave up 8 bases, with 22 bases separating them. The CDR3 covers 15 residues. The CDR3 region is CASSPPGTVVRKQYF. In DNA, the CDR3 is TGTGCCAGCAGTCCCCCTGGGACGGTTGTACGGAAGCAGTACTTC.

This clonotype showed up just once. The chain combines TRBV6-2 or TRBV6-3 with TRBJ2-3; 8 bases fit TRBD1. From germline, CDR1 is MNHEY and CDR2 SVGEGT. The J segment lost 2 bases and the V segment lost 0 bases, leaving 13 bases of the junction unmatched. This CDR3 region has 19 residues. In DNA, the CDR3 is TGTGCCAGCAGTTACTCGACGTTTCAGGGGGCCATCTACACAGATACGCAGTATTTT. This sequence encodes CASSYSTFQGAIYTDTQYF.

This sequence joins TRBV28 and TRBJ2-7; TRBD1 matches 9 bases. The CDR3 spans 15 residues. V shed 4 bases, J shed 4 bases, and the junction held 8 bases outside the gene matches. Germline V gene sequence: CDR1 MDHEN, CDR2 SYDVKM. The CDR3 nucleotides read TGTGCCAGCAGTTATGGGACAGGGTTCGTTTACGAGCAGTACTTC. Its protein is CASSYGTGFVYEQYF.

This clonotype was observed a few times. The chain is built from TRBV4-3 and TRBJ1-3; TRBD1 matches 8 bases. This CDR3 has 17 amino acids. Germline CDR1 and CDR2: LGHNA and YSLEER. J lost 4 bases, V lost 2 bases, and 10 bases had no gene match. The CDR3 DNA follows: TGCGCCAGCAGCCAAAGCTGGAACCGGGACAGGGGAAACACCATATATTTT. Protein: CASSQSWNRDRGNTIYF.

This clonotype was counted between two and nine times. This chain joins TRBV25-1 and TRBJ2-7, with a possible D match to TRBD2 (5 bases). The CDR3 loop spans 15 amino acids. Trimming shortened V by 2 bases and J by 3 bases, and 14 bases separated the two germline ends. Germline CDR1 reads MGHDK; CDR2 reads SYGVNS. The CDR3, as DNA: TGTGCCAGCAGTGAACTTAGGGATGGGAGCTACGAGCAGTACTTC. Translation: CASSELRDGSYEQYF.

The chain joins TRBV5-4 to TRBJ2-3; 8 bases are shared with TRBD1. Germline CDR1 reads SGHNT; CDR2 reads YYREEE (reference sequence). The CDR3 has 16 amino acids. The J segment lost 2 bases and the V segment lost 1 base, leaving 6 bases of the junction unmatched. CDR3 nucleotide sequence: TGTGCCAGCAGCTTGCCTCGGGACAGGAACACAGATACGCAGTATTTT. Protein product: CASSLPRDRNTDTQYF. The variable domain in full, with the rest retrieved from reference TRBV5-4 and TRBJ2-3, is ETGVTQSPTHLIKTRGQQVTLRCSSQSGHNTVSWYQQALGQGPQFIFQYYREEENGRGNFPPRFSGLQFPNYSSELNVNALELDDSALYLCASSLPRDRNTDTQYFGPGTRLTVL.

This clonotype has a handful of counts. The rearrangement joins TRBV5-1 to TRBJ2-1; 9 bases line up with TRBD2. The CDR3 is 15 amino acids. Looked up from germline, CDR1 is SGHRS and CDR2 is YFSETQ. With V trimmed by 4 bases and J by 7 bases, 9 bases remained unmatched. In DNA, the CDR3 is TGCGCCAGCAGCCCCTTGGAGCGGGGGGATAATGAGCAGTTCTTC. It is translated as CASSPLERGDNEQFF.